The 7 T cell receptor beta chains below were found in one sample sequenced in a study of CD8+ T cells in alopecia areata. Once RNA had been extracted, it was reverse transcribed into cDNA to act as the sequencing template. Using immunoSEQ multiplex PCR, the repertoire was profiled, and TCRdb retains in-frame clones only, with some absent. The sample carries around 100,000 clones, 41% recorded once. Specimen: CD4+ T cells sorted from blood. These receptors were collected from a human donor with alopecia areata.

The CDR3 reads CASSLLSGTQYF. CDR3 nucleotide sequence: TGTGCCAGCAGCTTGCTGAGTGGAACGCAGTATTTT. The chain has TRBV5-6 and TRBJ2-3; the D is unclear. Trimming removed 1 base from V and 9 bases from J, with 9 bases in between. This CDR3 comprises 12 residues. Germline V gene data show CDR1 as SGHDT and CDR2 as YYEEEE. Together with reference TRBV5-6 and TRBJ2-3, the CDR3 gives the full variable domain: DAGVTQSPTHLIKTRGQQVTLRCSPKSGHDTVSWYQQALGQGPQFIFQYYEEEERQRGNFPDRFSGHQFPNYSSELNVNALLLGDSALYLCASSLLSGTQYFGPGTRLTVL.

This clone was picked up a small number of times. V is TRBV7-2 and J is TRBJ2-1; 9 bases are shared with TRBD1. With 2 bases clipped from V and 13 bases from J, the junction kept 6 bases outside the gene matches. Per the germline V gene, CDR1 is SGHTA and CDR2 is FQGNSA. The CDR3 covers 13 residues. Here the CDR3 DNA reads TGTGCCAGCAGCTTACCCGGGGACAGGGCCCAGTTCTTC. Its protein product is CASSLPGDRAQFF.

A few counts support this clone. In DNA form, the CDR3 reads TGTGCCAGCAGCCCCGAAGCTTTCTTT. The encoded protein is CASSPEAFF. The V and J genes are TRBV7-9 and TRBJ1-1; D ambiguous. Germline loops: CDR1 SEHNR, CDR2 FQNEAQ (reference sequence). This CDR3 is built from 9 residues. Trimming left V 5 bases short and J 8 bases short, with 3 bases between.

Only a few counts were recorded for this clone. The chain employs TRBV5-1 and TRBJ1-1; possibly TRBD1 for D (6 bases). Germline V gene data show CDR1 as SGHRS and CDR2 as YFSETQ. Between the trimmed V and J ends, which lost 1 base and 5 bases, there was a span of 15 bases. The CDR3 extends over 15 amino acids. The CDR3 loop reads CASSLLGGGETEAFF. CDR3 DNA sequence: TGCGCCAGCAGCTTGTTAGGGGGTGGCGAGACTGAAGCTTTCTTT.

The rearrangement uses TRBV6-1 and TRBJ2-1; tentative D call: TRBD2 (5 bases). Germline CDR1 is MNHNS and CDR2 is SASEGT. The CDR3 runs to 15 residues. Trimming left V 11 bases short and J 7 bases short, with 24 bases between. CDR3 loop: CASLFWAVSGNEQFF. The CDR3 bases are TGTGCCTCCCTTTTTTGGGCCGTTTCGGGAAATGAGCAGTTCTTC.

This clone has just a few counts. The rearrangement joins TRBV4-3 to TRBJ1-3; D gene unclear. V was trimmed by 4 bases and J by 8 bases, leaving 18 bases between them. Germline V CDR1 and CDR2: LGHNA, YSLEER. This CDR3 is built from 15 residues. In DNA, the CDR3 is TGCGCCAGCAGCCGAGACGAGGGATTCGAGGACACCATATATTTT. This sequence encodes CASSRDEGFEDTIYF.

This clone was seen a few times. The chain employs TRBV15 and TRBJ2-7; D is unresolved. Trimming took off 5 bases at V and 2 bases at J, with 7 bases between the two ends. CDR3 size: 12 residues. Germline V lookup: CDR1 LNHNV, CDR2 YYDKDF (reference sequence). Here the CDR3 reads CATSAVTYEQYF. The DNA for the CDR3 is TGTGCCACCAGCGCAGTGACCTACGAGCAGTACTTC.